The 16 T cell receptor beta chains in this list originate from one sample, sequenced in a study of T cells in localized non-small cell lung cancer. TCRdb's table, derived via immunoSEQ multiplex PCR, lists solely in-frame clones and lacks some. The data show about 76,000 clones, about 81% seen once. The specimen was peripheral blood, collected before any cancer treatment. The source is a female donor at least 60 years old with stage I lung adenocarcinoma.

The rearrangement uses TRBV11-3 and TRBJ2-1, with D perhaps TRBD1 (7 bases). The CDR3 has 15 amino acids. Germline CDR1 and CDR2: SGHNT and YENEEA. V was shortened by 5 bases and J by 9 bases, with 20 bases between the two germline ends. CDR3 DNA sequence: TGTGCCAGCAGCGCCCGACAGGGAGGTCCGGGTGAGCAGTTCTTC. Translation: CASSARQGGPGEQFF.

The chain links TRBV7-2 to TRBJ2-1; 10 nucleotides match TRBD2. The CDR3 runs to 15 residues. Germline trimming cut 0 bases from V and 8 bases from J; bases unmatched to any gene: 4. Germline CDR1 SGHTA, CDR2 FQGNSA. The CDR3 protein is CASSLALAGRYEQFF. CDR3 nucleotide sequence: TGTGCCAGCAGCTTAGCACTAGCGGGAAGGTATGAGCAGTTCTTC.

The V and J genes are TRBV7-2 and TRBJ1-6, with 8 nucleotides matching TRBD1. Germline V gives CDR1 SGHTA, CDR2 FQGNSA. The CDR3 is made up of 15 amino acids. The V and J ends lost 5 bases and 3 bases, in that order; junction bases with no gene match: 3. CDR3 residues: CASSLGQGYNSPLHF. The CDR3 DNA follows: TGTGCCAGCAGCCTCGGACAGGGCTATAATTCACCCCTCCACTTT.

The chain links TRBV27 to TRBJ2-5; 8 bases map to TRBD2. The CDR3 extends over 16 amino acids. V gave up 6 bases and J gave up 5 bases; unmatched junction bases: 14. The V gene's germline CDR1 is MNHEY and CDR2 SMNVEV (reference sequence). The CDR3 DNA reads TGTGCCAGCAGCCTACGAGGCGGGGGGTCGGGGGAGACCCAGTACTTC. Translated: CASSLRGGGSGETQYF.

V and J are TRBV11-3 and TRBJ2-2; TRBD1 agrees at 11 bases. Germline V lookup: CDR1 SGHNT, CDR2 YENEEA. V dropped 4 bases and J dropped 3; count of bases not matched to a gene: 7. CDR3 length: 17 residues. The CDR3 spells CASSSRTGGWDTGELFF. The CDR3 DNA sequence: TGTGCCAGCAGCTCCCGGACAGGGGGCTGGGACACCGGGGAGCTGTTTTTT.

Here the CDR3 DNA reads TGCGCCAGCTCGACGGGTCGGGGAGATAGCACAGATACGCAGTATTTT. Translating gives CASSTGRGDSTDTQYF. V and J are TRBV5-1 and TRBJ2-3; TRBD2 might be the D (5 bases). Germline CDR1 reads SGHRS; CDR2 reads YFSETQ. The germline V and J ends were trimmed by 7 bases and 0 bases, with 18 bases remaining between them. The CDR3 totals 16 residues.

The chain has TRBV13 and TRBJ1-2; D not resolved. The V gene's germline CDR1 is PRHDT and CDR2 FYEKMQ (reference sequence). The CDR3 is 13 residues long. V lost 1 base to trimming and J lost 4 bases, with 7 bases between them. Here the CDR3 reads CASSLVGVYGYTF. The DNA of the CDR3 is TGTGCCAGCAGCTTAGTGGGAGTCTATGGCTACACCTTC. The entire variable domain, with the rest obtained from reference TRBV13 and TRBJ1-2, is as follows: AAGVIQSPRHLIKEKRETATLKCYPIPRHDTVYWYQQGPGQDPQFLISFYEKMQSDKGSIPDRFSAQQFSDYHSELNMSSLELGDSALYFCASSLVGVYGYTFGSGTRLTVV.

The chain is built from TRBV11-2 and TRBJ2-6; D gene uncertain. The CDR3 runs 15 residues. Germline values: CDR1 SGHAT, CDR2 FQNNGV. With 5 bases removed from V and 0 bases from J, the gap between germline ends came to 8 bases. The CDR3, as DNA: TGTGCCAGCAGCCAACCGATCTCTGGGGCCAACGTCCTGACTTTC. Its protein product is CASSQPISGANVLTF.

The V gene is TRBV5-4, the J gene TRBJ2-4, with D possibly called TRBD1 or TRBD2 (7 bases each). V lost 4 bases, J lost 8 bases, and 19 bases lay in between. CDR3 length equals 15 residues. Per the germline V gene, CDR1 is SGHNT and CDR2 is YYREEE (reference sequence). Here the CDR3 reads CASSGTVQGGDIQYF. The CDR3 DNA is TGTGCCAGCAGCGGGACAGTACAGGGAGGGGACATTCAGTACTTC. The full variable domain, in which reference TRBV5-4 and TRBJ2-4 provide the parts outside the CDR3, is ETGVTQSPTHLIKTRGQQVTLRCSSQSGHNTVSWYQQALGQGPQFIFQYYREEENGRGNFPPRFSGLQFPNYSSELNVNALELDDSALYLCASSGTVQGGDIQYFGAGTRLSVL.

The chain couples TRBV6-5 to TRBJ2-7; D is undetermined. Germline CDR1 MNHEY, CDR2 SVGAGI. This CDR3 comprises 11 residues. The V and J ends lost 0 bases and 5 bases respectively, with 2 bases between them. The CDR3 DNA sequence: TGTGCCAGCAGTTACTCGGACGAGCAGTACTTC. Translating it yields CASSYSDEQYF.

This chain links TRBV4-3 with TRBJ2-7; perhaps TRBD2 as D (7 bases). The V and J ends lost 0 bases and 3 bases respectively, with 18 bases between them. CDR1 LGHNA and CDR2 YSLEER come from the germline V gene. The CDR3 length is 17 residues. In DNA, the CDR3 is TGCGCCAGCAGCCAAGACAGGGGTGCGGGAGAGAGCTACGAGCAGTACTTC. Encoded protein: CASSQDRGAGESYEQYF.

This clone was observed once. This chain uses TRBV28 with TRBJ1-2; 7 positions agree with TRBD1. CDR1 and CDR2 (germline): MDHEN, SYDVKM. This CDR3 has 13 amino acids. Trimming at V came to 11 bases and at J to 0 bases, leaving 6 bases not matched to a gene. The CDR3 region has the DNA TGTGCCGGTCGGGACAGCACTAACTATGGCTACACCTTC. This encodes CAGRDSTNYGYTF.

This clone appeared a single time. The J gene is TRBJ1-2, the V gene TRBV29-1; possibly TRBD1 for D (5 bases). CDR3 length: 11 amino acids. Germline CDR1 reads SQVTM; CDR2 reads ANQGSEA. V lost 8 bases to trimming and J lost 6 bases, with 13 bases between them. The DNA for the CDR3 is TGCAGCCCAGGCAGGGTGGATGGCTACACCTTC. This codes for CSPGRVDGYTF. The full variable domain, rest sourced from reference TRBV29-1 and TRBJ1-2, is SAVISQKPSRDICQRGTSLTIQCQVDSQVTMMFWYRQQPGQSLTLIATANQGSEATYESGFVIDKFPISRPNLTFSTLTVSNMSPEDSSIYLCSPGRVDGYTFGSGTRLTVV.

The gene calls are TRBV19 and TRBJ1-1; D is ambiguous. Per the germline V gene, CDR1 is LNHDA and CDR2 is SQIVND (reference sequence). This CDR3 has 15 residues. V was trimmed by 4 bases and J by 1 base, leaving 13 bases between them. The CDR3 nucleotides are TGTGCCAGTAGTACCCAATCCTTTACGAACACTGAAGCTTTCTTT. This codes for CASSTQSFTNTEAFF.

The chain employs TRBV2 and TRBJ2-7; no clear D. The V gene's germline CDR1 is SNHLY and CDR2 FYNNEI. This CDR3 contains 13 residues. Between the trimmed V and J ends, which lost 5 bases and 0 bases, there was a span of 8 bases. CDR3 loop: CASSIPLSYEQYF. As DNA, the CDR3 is TGTGCCAGCAGTATCCCCCTCTCCTACGAGCAGTACTTC.

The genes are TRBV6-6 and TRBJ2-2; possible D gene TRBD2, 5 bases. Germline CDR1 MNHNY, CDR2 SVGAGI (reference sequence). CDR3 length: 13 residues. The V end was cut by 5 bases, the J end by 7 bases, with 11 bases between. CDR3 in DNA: TGTGCCAGCAGTAACGGACTCGTCGGGGAGCTGTTTTTT. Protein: CASSNGLVGELFF.